This record looks at one TCR beta chain sequence and its context. Germline lookup yields CDR1 LGHDT and CDR2 YNNKEL (reference sequence). The V end lost 3 bases, the J end lost 3 bases, and 18 bases lay between the germline ends. The CDR3 has 16 residues. The data stem from a study of blood T cell repertoires in COVID-19. Under the authors' procedure: Reference gene primer amplification yielded estimated nucleated cell counts. Profiling relied on immunoSEQ multiplex PCR, and the TCRdb table lists in-frame clones only, not all of them. V and J calls and clone size are those listed in that table; D and trimming were worked out from the DNA. The sample includes some 250,000 clones, about 88% of them seen just once.

This chain joins TRBV3-1 (or the pseudogene TRBV3-2) and TRBJ2-7, with D perhaps matching TRBD2 (6 bases). Sequenced material: peripheral blood. The TCR comes from a woman in her thirties or forties who had recovered from COVID-19. This CDR3 reads CASSHPQGGQFYEQYF. DNA for the CDR3: TGTGCCAGCAGCCACCCCCAGGGAGGCCAATTCTACGAGCAGTACTTC.